These 16 T cell receptor beta chains originate from one sample sequenced in a study of T cell responses to AZD1222 COVID-19 vaccine. Clones were read by immunoSEQ multiplex PCR, and TCRdb kept only the in-frame ones, dropping some. The profile shows approximately 150,000 clones, roughly 94% of them singletons. Here the sequenced sample was peripheral blood, taken 28 days after the second AZD1222 dose. The receptors stem from an adult who received the AZD1222 COVID-19 vaccine.

The chain employs TRBV4-2 and TRBJ1-2; no reliable D call. The CDR3 is made up of 16 amino acids. Germline loops: CDR1 LGHNA, CDR2 YNFKEQ. V was clipped by 2 bases and J by 1 base, with 14 bases between them. CDR3 DNA sequence: TGTGCCAGCAGCCAACCCCAGGACCCGATTAACTATGGCTACACCTTC. It yields the protein CASSQPQDPINYGYTF.

This clone was seen a single time. The V call is TRBV9, the J call TRBJ2-2; D may be TRBD2 (7 bases). V was cut by 4 bases and J by 2 bases, with 12 bases left in between. CDR1 is SGDLS, CDR2 YYNGEE, per germline. The CDR3 is made up of 15 amino acids. The DNA for the CDR3 is TGTGCCAGCAGCTCCCGGGGGGCCAACACCGGGGAGCTGTTTTTT. It specifies CASSSRGANTGELFF.

V usage is TRBV6-6 and J usage is TRBJ1-5; D may be TRBD1 (6 bases). Looked up from germline, CDR1 is MNHNY and CDR2 is SVGAGI (reference sequence). This CDR3 is 16 amino acids long. V was pared by 6 bases and J by 1 base, with 16 bases between. In DNA form, the CDR3 reads TGTGCCAGCAGCGCTTACAGGGTGAGGAGCAATCAGCCCCAGCATTTT. Its protein product is CASSAYRVRSNQPQHF.

This chain uses TRBV5-1 with TRBJ2-7; 7 positions agree with TRBD2. With V trimmed by 4 bases and J by 3 bases, 13 bases remained unmatched. The CDR3 is 16 amino acids. Germline V gene lookup returns CDR1 SGHRS and CDR2 YFSETQ. The CDR3 coding sequence is TGCGCCAGCAGCCTCCAAACTAGCGTTCCCAACTACGAGCAGTACTTC. It codes for CASSLQTSVPNYEQYF.

This chain connects TRBV3-1 (or the pseudogene TRBV3-2) to TRBJ1-1; the match to TRBD1 covers 7 bases. This CDR3 is 13 amino acids long. Unmatched junction bases numbered 6, after V lost 3 bases and J lost 8 bases. Germline values: CDR1 LGHDT, CDR2 YNNKEL (reference sequence). The CDR3 reads CASSHTLQGEAFF. In nucleotides, the CDR3 is TGTGCCAGCAGCCATACGCTACAGGGGGAAGCTTTCTTT.

This clone was detected only once. This chain uses TRBV5-1 with TRBJ1-3, with 7 nucleotides matching TRBD1. V was clipped by 0 bases and J by 2 bases; unmatched bases: 2. The length of the CDR3 is 15 residues. The germline V gene has CDR1 SGHRS and CDR2 YFSETQ. This chain's CDR3 is CASSLATGTGNTIYF. As DNA, the CDR3 is TGCGCCAGCAGCTTGGCGACAGGGACTGGAAACACCATATATTTT.

This rearrangement joins TRBV6-6 to TRBJ1-4; D uncertain. The V end was cut by 4 bases, the J end by 4 bases, with 7 bases between. CDR1 and CDR2 (germline): MNHNY, SVGAGI (reference sequence). The CDR3 spans 13 residues. Here the CDR3 DNA reads TGTGCCAGCAGTTCCAGAGTTAATGAAAAACTGTTTTTT. It yields the protein CASSSRVNEKLFF.

The chain links TRBV19 to TRBJ1-4, with 7 positions matching TRBD1. CDR3 length equals 17 residues. The germline gives CDR1 LNHDA, CDR2 SQIVND (reference sequence). J gave up 5 bases and V 3 bases, and 12 bases lay outside the gene matches. CDR3 DNA: TGTGCCAGTAGTATGAGAGGCGGACAGGCCGGGAATGAAAAACTGTTTTTT. Protein product: CASSMRGGQAGNEKLFF. Using reference TRBV19 and TRBJ1-4 for the parts outside the CDR3, the full variable domain is DGGITQSPKYLFRKEGQNVTLSCEQNLNHDAMYWYRQDPGQGLRLIYYSQIVNDFQKGDIAEGYSVSREKKESFPLTVTSAQKNPTAFYLCASSMRGGQAGNEKLFFGSGTQLSVL.

V usage is TRBV2 and J usage is TRBJ2-3; no clear D. The germline gives CDR1 SNHLY, CDR2 FYNNEI. This CDR3 has 16 amino acids. V dropped 1 base and J dropped 0 bases, with 11 bases sitting between them. CDR3 amino acids: CASSEGWRLSTDTQYF. CDR3 coding DNA: TGTGCCAGCAGTGAAGGCTGGCGGTTAAGCACAGATACGCAGTATTTT.

This sequence joins TRBV6-5 and TRBJ2-2, with D possibly called TRBD1 or TRBD2 (7 bases each). The CDR3 runs to 14 residues. Germline V gene sequence: CDR1 MNHEY, CDR2 SVGAGI. The V end lost 7 bases, the J end lost 4 bases, and 13 bases lay between the germline ends. The CDR3 region is CASTGGARTGELFF. CDR3 in DNA: TGTGCCAGCACAGGGGGGGCCCGCACCGGGGAGCTGTTTTTT.

The V call is TRBV11-3, the J call TRBJ1-2; D not certain. V was cut by 5 bases and J by 5 bases, with 6 bases left in between. The CDR3 has 11 residues. Germline values: CDR1 SGHNT, CDR2 YENEEA. Written as DNA, the CDR3 is TGTGCCAGCAGCCCCCCTTATGGCTACACCTTC. Amino acids: CASSPPYGYTF.

This chain connects TRBV18 to TRBJ1-5; 7 bases line up with TRBD1. Germline V lookup: CDR1 KGHSH, CDR2 LQKENI. CDR3 length: 13 amino acids. The trim removed 4 bases at V and 5 bases at J, leaving 2 bases unmatched. The CDR3 bases are TGTGCCAGCTCACTAGGACAGGATCAGCCCCAGCATTTT. This codes for CASSLGQDQPQHF. The full variable domain, completed using reference TRBV18 and TRBJ1-5, is NAGVMQNPRHLVRRRGQEARLRCSPMKGHSHVYWYRQLPEEGLKFMVYLQKENIIDESGMPKERFSAEFPKEGPSILRIQQVVRGDSAAYFCASSLGQDQPQHFGDGTRLSIL.

V is TRBV3-1 (or the pseudogene TRBV3-2) and J is TRBJ1-1; D call uncertain. The V and J ends lost 4 bases and 1 base respectively, with 10 bases between them. The CDR3 loop spans 14 amino acids. Germline CDR1 and CDR2: LGHDT and YNNKEL (reference sequence). DNA of the CDR3: TGTGCCAGCAGCCTGTTGATACAGAACACTGAAGCTTTCTTT. It yields the protein CASSLLIQNTEAFF.

Of note for this clone: The same CDR3 is also encoded by other DNA sequences in this sample. The chain combines TRBV2 with TRBJ1-2; no reliable D call. CDR1 is SNHLY and CDR2 is FYNNEI in the germline V gene. With 3 bases removed from V and 7 bases from J, the gap between germline ends came to 3 bases. The CDR3 has 10 residues. CDR3 DNA sequence: TGTGCCAGCAGTGACGGTGGCTACACCTTC. Translated: CASSDGGYTF.

The chain couples TRBV9 to TRBJ2-3; 7 bases are shared with TRBD2. J was trimmed by 1 base and V by 0 bases; bases with no gene match: 5. The CDR3 loop spans 16 amino acids. Germline values: CDR1 SGDLS, CDR2 YYNGEE. DNA of the CDR3: TGTGCCAGCAGCGTAGCATCCCGGGGGGGCACAGATACGCAGTATTTT. Translation: CASSVASRGGTDTQYF.

This chain connects TRBV10-3 to TRBJ1-6; D is possibly TRBD1 (6 bases). From germline, CDR1 is ENHRY and CDR2 SYGVKD. V lost 7 bases and J lost 6, with 10 bases in between. This CDR3 is 13 amino acids long. The CDR3 coding sequence is TGTGCCATCAAGGGGGGTCCTAATTCACCCCTCCACTTT. Translation: CAIKGGPNSPLHF.